The 8 T cell receptor beta chains reported below all come from one sample, sequenced in a study of T cell changes during pregnancy in multiple sclerosis. Only in-frame clones appear in the TCRdb table, and some are missing; sequencing was by immunoSEQ multiplex PCR. The sample includes about 52,000 clones, about 92% of them seen just once. The sequences come from CD4+ T cells from peripheral blood mononuclear cells, collected in the third trimester of pregnancy. The receptors here all came from a female donor with multiple sclerosis, enrolled in a pregnancy study.

This CDR3 is CASRRDFGNEQFF. CDR3 in DNA: TGTGCCAGCAGGCGCGACTTTGGCAATGAGCAGTTCTTC. V is TRBV9 and J is TRBJ2-1; no reliable D call. Germline V gene sequence: CDR1 SGDLS, CDR2 YYNGEE. Trimming removed 5 bases from V and 6 bases from J, with 12 bases in between. The CDR3 covers 13 residues.

CDR3 coding DNA: TGTGCCAGCAGCCCCTTAACCGGGACAGGGAACGGCTACACCTTC. Translating gives CASSPLTGTGNGYTF. V is TRBV7-6 and J is TRBJ1-2; 9 bases align to TRBD1. V was pared by 5 bases and J by 8 bases, with 12 bases of the junction left unmatched. The CDR3 contains 15 residues. Per germline, CDR1 SGHVS and CDR2 FNYEAQ.

The rearrangement uses TRBV9 and TRBJ2-3; no reliable D call. CDR1 and CDR2 (germline): SGDLS, YYNGEE. The CDR3 is made up of 12 amino acids. Trimming removed 0 bases from V and 5 bases from J, with 4 bases in between. The CDR3 DNA is TGTGCCAGCAGCGTAGCGGGAGATACGCAGTATTTT. It codes for CASSVAGDTQYF.

The chain employs TRBV9 and TRBJ1-2, with D possibly TRBD1 on 5 matching bases. Trimming left V 4 bases short and J 2 bases short, with 18 bases between. CDR3 length: 16 amino acids. The V gene's germline CDR1 is SGDLS and CDR2 YYNGEE. As DNA, the CDR3 is TGTGCCAGCAGCCCCCAAGGGGCAGGTCGAAACTATGGCTACACCTTC. It specifies CASSPQGAGRNYGYTF.

The chain's CDR3 is CASSPGGGTYGYTF. The CDR3 DNA follows: TGTGCCAGCTCCCCGGGAGGGGGGACCTATGGCTACACCTTC. The genes are TRBV18 and TRBJ1-2, with a tentative D call TRBD1 (6 bases). This CDR3 contains 14 residues. Trimming pared 6 bases from V and 4 bases from J, leaving 15 bases between. The germline V gene has CDR1 KGHSH and CDR2 LQKENI.

This chain uses TRBV6-5 with TRBJ2-7; D ambiguous. Trimming cost V 7 bases and J 3 bases, with 13 bases left between them. Germline assignment: CDR1 MNHEY and CDR2 SVGAGI. The CDR3 consists of 13 residues. CDR3 amino acids: CASTPLPSYEQYF. CDR3 in DNA: TGTGCCAGCACTCCCCTCCCCAGCTACGAGCAGTACTTC.

This clone is a singleton in its sample. J is TRBJ1-1 and V is TRBV9; D perhaps matches TRBD1 (5 bases). The CDR3 length is 18 residues. Germline CDR1 is SGDLS and CDR2 is YYNGEE. V lost 2 bases to trimming and J lost 4 bases, with 24 bases between them. Written as DNA, the CDR3 is TGTGCCAGCAGCGTCGACTTGGGGGGGTTCGGGGGTGGCACTGAAGCTTTCTTT. Residues: CASSVDLGGFGGGTEAFF.

The genes are TRBV6-5 and TRBJ1-2, with D perhaps TRBD1 (5 bases). CDR1 MNHEY and CDR2 SVGAGI come from the germline V gene. V gave up 5 bases and J gave up 2 bases, with 9 bases separating them. The CDR3 spans 13 residues. CDR3: CASSHDRNYGYTF. The CDR3 coding sequence is TGTGCCAGCAGTCACGACAGAAACTATGGCTACACCTTC.